The clone carrying this T cell receptor beta chain has more than one count but fewer than ten. Its target is unknown. TCRdb recomputed calls from the 5' RACE reads with MiXCR, one row per CDR3 protein. Among about 890,000 distinct CDR3 sequences listed, roughly 12% were seen once. The CDR3 consists of 15 residues. Germline CDR1 is SGHAT and CDR2 is FQNNGV. V shed 3 bases, J shed 3 bases, and the junction held 4 bases outside the gene matches. The sample comes from a study of identical twins. Study-level results: Cord blood beta clonotypes present at high abundance carried fewer insertions; no such pattern appeared in memory repertoires.

This sample was shared with a second study, whose subject was yellow fever vaccine responses in identical twins.

Sequencing used PBMCs. The sequence was obtained from a woman under 30 in good health. This chain connects TRBV11-2 to TRBJ2-1; 8 nucleotides align to TRBD1. CDR3 sequence: CASSFDRGLYNEQFF. The CDR3 coding sequence is TGTGCCAGCAGCTTCGACAGGGGTCTCTACAATGAGCAGTTCTTC.